This T cell receptor (beta chain) was sequenced in a study of regulatory T cells in long-lasting Graves disease. Indicated time point: newly diagnosed GD, antithyroid drugs for less than 3 months. RNA from PBMCs was the source of the TCR library. Investigators prepared the TCR beta libraries by applying iRepertoire HTBI primers and Arm-PCR of CDR3 regions. TCRdb re-called the multiplex PCR reads with MiXCR, one entry per CDR3 protein. Of approximately 400,000 distinct CDR3 sequences listed, under 15% were seen once; the top ten hold about a sixth. Only a few counts were recorded for this clonotype. A further study also used this sample, focusing on T cells in Graves' hyperthyroidism and ophthalmopathy. That paper adds: Blood held most thyroid clonotypes expanded above 0.001 frequency.

Material: peripheral blood mononuclear cells (PBMCs), obtained at new diagnosis, from a patient treated with antithyroid drugs. The receptor's source is a woman aged 30 to 39 with Graves disease.

The DNA of the CDR3 is TGTGCCAGTAGTAGGGACGGGAAAGGACAGGAAGCTTTCTTT. Translating gives CASSRDGKGQEAFF. The chain is built from TRBV19 and TRBJ1-1, with D possibly being TRBD1 (6 bases). The germline V gene has CDR1 LNHDA and CDR2 SQIVND (reference sequence). CDR3 size: 14 residues. V lost 4 bases to trimming and J lost 8 bases, with 17 bases between them.